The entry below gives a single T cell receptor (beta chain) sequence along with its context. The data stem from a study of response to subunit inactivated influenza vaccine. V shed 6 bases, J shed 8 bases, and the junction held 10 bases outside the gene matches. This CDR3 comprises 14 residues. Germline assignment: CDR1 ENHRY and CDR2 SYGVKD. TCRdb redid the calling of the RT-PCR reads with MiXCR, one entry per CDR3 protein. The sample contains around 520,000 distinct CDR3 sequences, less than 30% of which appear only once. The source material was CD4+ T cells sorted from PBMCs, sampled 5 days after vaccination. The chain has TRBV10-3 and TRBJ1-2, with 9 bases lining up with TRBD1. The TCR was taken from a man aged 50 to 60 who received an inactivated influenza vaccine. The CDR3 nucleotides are TGTGCCATCAGACATTCTACAGGGGGCGACGGCTACACCTTC. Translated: CAIRHSTGGDGYTF.